This passage covers 6 T cell receptor beta chains from one sample sequenced in a study of immune evolution from preneoplasia to lung adenocarcinoma. Generated by immunoSEQ multiplex PCR, the TCRdb table keeps only in-frame clones and is missing some. The table has approximately 26,000 clones, just under 75% seen once; the top ten hold roughly 5.7%. Sequenced sample: FFPE invasive lung adenocarcinoma tissue. These receptor sequences come from a person between 55 and 69 years old with invasive lung adenocarcinoma. Some clones in this sample may be carry-over from other donors' samples.

The chain is built from TRBV7-8 and TRBJ2-5, with D possibly TRBD2 on 6 matching bases. V lost 0 bases, J lost 2 bases, and 10 bases lay in between. The CDR3 runs to 15 residues. Germline-derived CDR1 and CDR2 are SGHVS and FQNEAQ. The CDR3 coding sequence is TGTGCCAGCAGCTTAGCCGCAGGGACTCAAGAGACCCAGTACTTC. Its translation: CASSLAAGTQETQYF. The full variable domain, its missing parts supplied by reference TRBV7-8 and TRBJ2-5, is GAGVSQSPRYKVAKRGQDVALRCDPISGHVSLFWYQQALGQGPEFLTYFQNEAQLDKSGLPSDRFFAERPEGSVSTLKIQRTQQEDSAVYLCASSLAAGTQETQYFGPGTRLLVL.

The V and J genes are TRBV7-3 and TRBJ2-6; TRBD1 is a possible D gene (6 bases). CDR1 and CDR2 (germline): SGHTA, FQGTGA. The V and J ends lost 5 bases and 0 bases respectively, with 11 bases between them. The CDR3 contains 16 residues. The CDR3 nucleotides are TGTGCCAGCAGCCCCGACAGGACCTCTGGGGCCAACGTCCTGACTTTC. Its protein product is CASSPDRTSGANVLTF.

This chain joins TRBV18 and TRBJ2-1; 10 bases are shared with TRBD2. Trimming cost V 3 bases and J 3 bases; bases outside gene matches: 8. The CDR3 runs 17 residues. Germline-derived CDR1 and CDR2 are KGHSH and LQKENI. CDR3 coding DNA: TGTGCCAGCTCACCCCCGGCTAGCGGGAGATTCTACAATGAGCAGTTCTTC. Residues: CASSPPASGRFYNEQFF.

The chain employs TRBV7-9 and TRBJ1-2, with D hard to call. The CDR3 length is 14 residues. V gave up 5 bases and J gave up 0 bases, with 10 bases separating them. CDR1 is SEHNR, CDR2 FQNEAQ, per germline (reference sequence). In nucleotides, the CDR3 is TGTGCCAGCAGCCAGCAAATGACTAACTATGGCTACACCTTC. Residues: CASSQQMTNYGYTF.

V gene TRBV7-9 combines with J gene TRBJ1-2, with D possibly matching TRBD1 (6 bases). The CDR3 is made up of 18 amino acids. The germline V and J ends were trimmed by 1 base and 0 bases, with 18 bases remaining between them. CDR1 is SEHNR, CDR2 FQNEAQ, per germline (reference sequence). The CDR3 bases are TGTGCCAGCAGCTTAGTTCCCTTACAGGGATCGGCTAACTATGGCTACACCTTC. Translation: CASSLVPLQGSANYGYTF. The entire variable domain, with the rest obtained from reference TRBV7-9 and TRBJ1-2, is as follows: DTGVSQNPRHKITKRGQNVTFRCDPISEHNRLYWYRQTLGQGPEFLTYFQNEAQLEKSRLLSDRFSAERPKGSFSTLEIQRTEQGDSAMYLCASSLVPLQGSANYGYTFGSGTRLTVV.

This clone was observed a single time. The gene calls are TRBV28 and TRBJ2-3; TRBD1 matches at 12 bases. Unmatched junction bases numbered 16, after V lost 6 bases and J lost 6 bases. Germline V gene sequence: CDR1 MDHEN, CDR2 SYDVKM. This CDR3 spans 18 amino acids. CDR3 nucleotide sequence: TGTGCCAGCAGCCCGACCGCGGCGGGACAGGGGGCCGGTGATACGCAGTATTTT. Amino acids: CASSPTAAGQGAGDTQYF.